These 3 T cell receptor beta chains were sequenced from one sample in a study of siplizumab effects on memory and regulatory T cells. Only in-frame clones appear in the TCRdb table, and some are missing; sequencing was by immunoSEQ multiplex PCR. The sample has more than 90,000 clones; roughly 91% are singletons. Sequenced sample: non-Treg CD4+ T cells sorted from blood. Receptors were obtained from a human donor in good health.

Only a few counts were recorded for this clone. The J gene is TRBJ1-2, the V gene TRBV5-1, with TRBD1 identical over 9 bases. Germline V gives CDR1 SGHRS, CDR2 YFSETQ. This CDR3 has 15 residues. V shed 5 bases, J shed 4 bases, and the junction held 9 bases outside the gene matches. CDR3 in amino acids: CASSLTRDRAYGYTF. The CDR3 nucleotides read TGCGCCAGCAGTTTAACCCGGGACAGGGCCTATGGCTACACCTTC. Supplemented by reference TRBV5-1 and TRBJ1-2, the full variable domain reads KAGVTQTPRYLIKTRGQQVTLSCSPISGHRSVSWYQQTPGQGLQFLFEYFSETQRNKGNFPGRFSGRQFSNSRSEMNVSTLELGDSALYLCASSLTRDRAYGYTFGSGTRLTVV.

The chain has TRBV29-1 and TRBJ1-5; TRBD1 agrees at 7 bases. Germline V lookup: CDR1 SQVTM, CDR2 ANQGSEA. Trimming at V came to 7 bases and at J to 4 bases, leaving 7 bases not matched to a gene. The CDR3 totals 13 residues. The CDR3 here is CSAQGGWNQPQHF. As DNA, the CDR3 is TGCAGCGCCCAGGGGGGGTGGAATCAGCCCCAGCATTTT.

The gene calls are TRBV6-1 and TRBJ1-4; 7 bases map to TRBD1. The CDR3 sequence is 14 residues long. Germline V gene sequence: CDR1 MNHNS, CDR2 SASEGT. The J segment lost 7 bases and the V segment lost 4 bases, leaving 6 bases of the junction unmatched. Here the CDR3 reads CASSVDRVSEKLFF. CDR3 DNA: TGTGCCAGCAGTGTCGACAGGGTTAGTGAAAAACTGTTTTTT.